This T cell receptor beta chain was documented in a study of blood T cell repertoires in COVID-19. The CDR3 is 16 amino acids. CDR1 is SGDLS and CDR2 is YYNGEE in the germline V gene. With 3 bases clipped from V and 2 bases from J, the junction kept 8 bases outside the gene matches. Authors' processing steps: For nucleated cells, counts were estimated from reference gene primer amplification. The table came from immunoSEQ multiplex PCR; TCRdb's copy has only in-frame clones and leaves some out. The V and J calls and the clone size are those of that table, but D and trimming were determined from the DNA. The sample has fewer than 350,000 clones; 70% to 90% are singletons.

Source material: peripheral blood. The receptor was isolated from a man between 18 and 29 years old with active or convalescent COVID-19. The chain is built from TRBV9 and TRBJ1-2; 9 nucleotides align to TRBD1. The CDR3 protein is CASSAWTGAGNYGYTF. CDR3 sequence (DNA): TGTGCCAGCAGCGCCTGGACAGGGGCAGGGAACTATGGCTACACCTTC.